This T cell receptor (beta chain) was identified in a study of blood T cells in healthy people across ages. Study-level background: Per two T cells, template switching captured roughly one barcoded beta molecule.

CDR3 size: 19 residues. Per the germline V gene, CDR1 is SGHAT and CDR2 is FQNNGV. As to this clonotype: What it binds is unknown. One end of the junction is discordant with germline, which a read error may explain.

Overall study findings and caveats: The unsorted PBMCs prevented any conclusive comparison of naive versus antigen-experienced cells.

The authors ran a second PCR of about 7 to 11 cycles using a sample-barcoded 5' primer and a J-beta primer mix. TCRdb reanalysed the 5' RACE reads using MiXCR and keeps one entry per CDR3 protein. The sample lists roughly 1,700,000 distinct CDR3 sequences, 25% to 30% seen once, with less than 9.5% in the top ten. The sequence was collected from a woman in her twenties or thirties in good health. Sequenced sample: blood. The chain combines TRBV11-2 with TRBJ2-7; 9 nucleotides agree with TRBD2. CDR3: CASSLGVELAGKSSYGQYF. The DNA of the CDR3 is TGTGCCAGCAGCTTAGGAGTGGAGCTAGCGGGGAAAAGCTCCTACGGGCAGTACTTT. Based on the CDR3 plus reference TRBV11-2 and TRBJ2-7, the full variable domain is EAGVAQSPRYKIIEKRQSVAFWCNPISGHATLYWYQQILGQGPKLLIQFQNNGVVDDSQLPKDRFSAERLKGVDSTLKIQPAKLEDSAVYLCASSLGVELAGKSSYGQYFGPGTRLTVT.